The rows below give T cell receptor beta chains drawn from one sample of a study of T cell responses to AZD1222 COVID-19 vaccine. TCRdb's table, derived via immunoSEQ multiplex PCR, lists solely in-frame clones and lacks some. The table has 75,000 to 100,000 clones, around 90% seen once; the top ten hold about an eighth. Sequenced material: peripheral blood, taken on day 0 of AZD1222 vaccination. Source of these receptors: an adult in good health. The CDR3 runs from the conserved cysteine through the conserved F or W. Each record gives: V gene, J gene, clone size, D gene, CDR3 DNA, CDR3 protein. A D gene is named only where the DNA matches it firmly. Only part of the rows carry a size: once, few, many, or a class if the clone is expanded.

v_gene: TRBV5-1; j_gene: TRBJ2-5; abundance: -; d_gene: TRBD2; CDR3nt: TGCGCCAGCAGCCAATGGACTAGCGGGAGGGAGGGAGAGACCCAGTACTTC; CDR3aa: CASSQWTSGREGETQYF
v_gene: TRBV21-1; j_gene: TRBJ2-7; abundance: -; d_gene: -; CDR3nt: TGTGCCAGCAGCAGGGGACTAGCGGGAGTTTTCAACGAGCAGTACTTC; CDR3aa: CASSRGLAGVFNEQYF
v_gene: TRBV19; j_gene: TRBJ2-5; abundance: -; d_gene: -; CDR3nt: TGTGCCAGTAGTGTCTCTAGTGTGGAGACCCAGTACTTC; CDR3aa: CASSVSSVETQYF
v_gene: TRBV18; j_gene: TRBJ2-7; abundance: -; d_gene: -; CDR3nt: TGTGCCAGCTCACCCGGGACCTCGGGGTACGAGCAGTACTTC; CDR3aa: CASSPGTSGYEQYF
v_gene: TRBV7-2; j_gene: TRBJ1-1; abundance: -; d_gene: -; CDR3nt: TGTGCCAGCAGCTTGGGGGGCGCGGTGAACACTGAAGCTTTCTTT; CDR3aa: CASSLGGAVNTEAFF
v_gene: TRBV6-5; j_gene: TRBJ2-7; abundance: once; d_gene: -; CDR3nt: TGTGCCAGCAGCTCAGGACCGGGGGCCTACGAGCAGTACTTC; CDR3aa: CASSSGPGAYEQYF
v_gene: TRBV11-1; j_gene: TRBJ1-1; abundance: -; d_gene: -; CDR3nt: TGTGCCAGCAGCTTAAGGACAGTGAACACTGAAGCTTTCTTT; CDR3aa: CASSLRTVNTEAFF
v_gene: TRBV19; j_gene: TRBJ1-5; abundance: -; d_gene: -; CDR3nt: TGTGCCAGTAGTATAGAGCAGAAGGTTGGCAATCAGCCCCAGCATTTT; CDR3aa: CASSIEQKVGNQPQHF
v_gene: TRBV29-1; j_gene: TRBJ2-3; abundance: -; d_gene: TRBD2; CDR3nt: TGCAGCGCCTCGACTAGCGGGATGAGCACAGATACGCAGTATTTT; CDR3aa: CSASTSGMSTDTQYF
v_gene: TRBV20-1; j_gene: TRBJ1-2; abundance: -; d_gene: -; CDR3nt: TGCAGTGCTATTGAACAGGGCTTTTCCGTTTATGGCTACACCTTC; CDR3aa: CSAIEQGFSVYGYTF
v_gene: TRBV9; j_gene: TRBJ2-3; abundance: -; d_gene: -; CDR3nt: TGTGCCAGCAGCCCGGCGGGGCAGCCCATTGGGGATACGCAGTATTTT; CDR3aa: CASSPAGQPIGDTQYF
v_gene: TRBV6-4; j_gene: TRBJ1-6; abundance: -; d_gene: -; CDR3nt: TGTGCCAGCAGGGAGAGTGGGAATTCACCCCTCCACTTT; CDR3aa: CASRESGNSPLHF
v_gene: TRBV9; j_gene: TRBJ2-5; abundance: -; d_gene: -; CDR3nt: TGTGCCAGCAGCCCCGGGTCGGGGGGCTGGGAGACCCAGTACTTC; CDR3aa: CASSPGSGGWETQYF
v_gene: TRBV4-2; j_gene: TRBJ2-7; abundance: -; d_gene: -; CDR3nt: TGTGCCAGCAGCCAAAGGCCCCCCTCCGAGCAGTACTTC; CDR3aa: CASSQRPPSEQYF